A selection of T cell receptor beta chains follows, all from one sample in a study of early stage breast cancer tumors. Clones were read by immunoSEQ multiplex PCR, and TCRdb kept only the in-frame ones, dropping some. The sample yields fewer than 50,000 clones, roughly 69% seen once. The material sequenced was blood. These receptors originate from a person in their fifties with breast cancer. CDR3s leave out the opening cysteine and the closing phenylalanine or tryptophan. Fields, in order: D gene, V gene, CDR3 protein. The D gene is left open where the match is weak.

D: -; V: TRBV21-1; CDR3: ASSNQRVGLAGAPGSKETQY
D: -; V: TRBV20-1; CDR3: SAFQVETQY
D: TRBD1; V: TRBV9; CDR3: ASSTGQETAQY
D: TRBD2; V: TRBV7-9; CDR3: ASSWGLAEEETQY
D: -; V: TRBV7-2; CDR3: ASSPTSSSYNEQF
D: -; V: TRBV19; CDR3: ATTQQFNQPQH
D: TRBD1; V: TRBV29-1; CDR3: SAAQGTREETQY
D: TRBD2; V: TRBV5-6; CDR3: ASSRDGGETQY
D: -; V: TRBV19; CDR3: ASSIGAGLSREQY
D: -; V: TRBV6-1; CDR3: AFGGYSYNEQF
D: -; V: TRBV25-1; CDR3: ASSGTGSWCSGANVLT
D: TRBD2; V: TRBV10-2; CDR3: ASRLAAYTDTQY
D: -; V: TRBV27; CDR3: ASSPRRSGEKLF
D: -; V: TRBV13; CDR3: ASSSNPGEGGTEAF
D: TRBD1; V: TRBV18; CDR3: ASGQGAREQY
D: TRBD2; V: TRBV5-5; CDR3: ASSFPLAGEGTDTQY
D: -; V: TRBV5-4; CDR3: ASSFGVSYNEQF
D: -; V: TRBV7-2; CDR3: ASSLEGWGPSTDTQY
D: TRBD1; V: TRBV5-8; CDR3: ASSLDRGQANEKLF
D: -; V: TRBV5-1; CDR3: ASSLHGGGSYNEQF
D: TRBD1; V: TRBV12-5; CDR3: ASGRDRAYEQY
D: -; V: TRBV25-1; CDR3: ASSSAEGANEKLF
D: TRBD1; V: TRBV5-6; CDR3: ASSKKPGTGEVEAF
D: -; V: TRBV6-6; CDR3: ASSNQGSTAYEQY
D: -; V: TRBV5-1; CDR3: ASSSIAASYNEQF